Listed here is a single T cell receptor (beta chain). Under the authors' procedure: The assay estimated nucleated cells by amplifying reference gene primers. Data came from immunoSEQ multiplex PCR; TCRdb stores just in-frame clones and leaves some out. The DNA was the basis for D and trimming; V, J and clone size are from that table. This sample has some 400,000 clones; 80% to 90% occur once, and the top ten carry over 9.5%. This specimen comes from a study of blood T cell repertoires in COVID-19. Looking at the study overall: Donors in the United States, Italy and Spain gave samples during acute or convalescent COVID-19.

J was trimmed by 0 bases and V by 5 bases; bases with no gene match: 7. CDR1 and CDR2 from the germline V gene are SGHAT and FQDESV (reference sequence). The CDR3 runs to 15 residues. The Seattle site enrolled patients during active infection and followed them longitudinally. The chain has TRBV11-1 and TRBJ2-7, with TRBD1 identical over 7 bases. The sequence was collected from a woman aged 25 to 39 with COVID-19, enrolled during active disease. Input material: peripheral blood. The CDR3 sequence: CASSQDRPSSYEQYF. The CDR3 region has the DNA TGTGCCAGCAGCCAGGACAGGCCAAGCTCCTACGAGCAGTACTTC.